The 22 T cell receptor beta chains below were found in one sample sequenced in a study of cytomegalovirus exposure and HLA in healthy donors. Data came from immunoSEQ multiplex PCR; TCRdb stores just in-frame clones and leaves some out. The sample includes 200,000 or so clones, 75% to 95% seen only once; the top ten take approximately 0.99%. The specimen sequenced was PBMCs. These receptors came from a woman in her late teens or twenties in good health and CMV-seronegative.

V gene TRBV19 combines with J gene TRBJ1-2; D uncertain. Trimming cost V 10 bases and J 4 bases, with 16 bases left between them. CDR3 length: 13 residues. The germline gives CDR1 LNHDA, CDR2 SQIVND (reference sequence). The CDR3 spells CAISLSGLYGYTF. The CDR3 DNA is TGTGCCATCTCGCTCAGTGGACTCTATGGCTACACCTTC.

The chain is built from TRBV7-8 and TRBJ2-1, with 12 bases identical to TRBD2. This CDR3 region has 18 residues. With 6 bases clipped from V and 10 bases from J, the junction kept 19 bases outside the gene matches. Per germline, CDR1 SGHVS and CDR2 FQNEAQ. CDR3 sequence: CASRSALLAGGSFGEQFF. DNA of the CDR3: TGTGCCAGCAGATCCGCCCTACTAGCGGGAGGATCGTTTGGAGAGCAGTTCTTC.

The CDR3 reads CASSELRRGLAEAFF. CDR3 sequence (DNA): TGTGCCAGCAGTGAATTAAGGAGAGGGTTGGCTGAAGCTTTCTTT. The chain has TRBV25-1 and TRBJ1-1; unclear D gene. Germline V gene lookup returns CDR1 MGHDK and CDR2 SYGVNS. V lost 1 base to trimming and J lost 6 bases, with 15 bases between them. This CDR3 contains 15 residues.

J is TRBJ1-2 and V is TRBV11-2; TRBD1 agrees at 9 bases. The CDR3 consists of 15 residues. Per germline, CDR1 SGHAT and CDR2 FQNNGV. Trimming cost V 5 bases and J 6 bases; bases outside gene matches: 10. The CDR3 DNA is TGTGCCAGCAGCCCACTACAGGGGGCGCGAGATGGCTACACCTTC. Translating it yields CASSPLQGARDGYTF.

This clone showed up just once. V gene TRBV19 combines with J gene TRBJ1-5, with D unclear. This CDR3 region has 15 residues. V was cut by 3 bases and J by 3 bases, with 12 bases left in between. The germline CDR1 and CDR2 sequences are LNHDA and SQIVND (reference sequence). The CDR3, as DNA: TGTGCCAGTAGTATCTCTACAGAGTACAATCAGCCCCAGCATTTT. This encodes CASSISTEYNQPQHF. The full variable domain, with the rest looked up from reference TRBV19 and TRBJ1-5, is DGGITQSPKYLFRKEGQNVTLSCEQNLNHDAMYWYRQDPGQGLRLIYYSQIVNDFQKGDIAEGYSVSREKKESFPLTVTSAQKNPTAFYLCASSISTEYNQPQHFGDGTRLSIL.

This chain links TRBV9 with TRBJ1-6; D gene unclear. The CDR3 has 16 amino acids. Germline V gene lookup returns CDR1 SGDLS and CDR2 YYNGEE. Trimming removed 0 bases at V and 6 bases at J, with 13 bases between. The CDR3 is CASSVDLTDTNSPLHF. The CDR3 DNA is TGTGCCAGCAGCGTAGATCTCACAGACACTAATTCACCCCTCCACTTT.

The chain employs TRBV7-6 and TRBJ2-1; no reliable D call. Between the trimmed V and J ends, which lost 5 bases and 3 bases, there was a span of 14 bases. The CDR3 has 15 amino acids. Germline V gives CDR1 SGHVS, CDR2 FNYEAQ. The CDR3: CASSGIGNSYNEQFF. CDR3 sequence (DNA): TGTGCCAGCAGCGGTATCGGAAACAGCTACAATGAGCAGTTCTTC.

J is TRBJ2-7 and V is TRBV30, with 10 nucleotides matching TRBD1. Germline trimming cut 5 bases from V and 9 bases from J; bases unmatched to any gene: 19. Germline CDR1 is GTSNPN and CDR2 is SVGIG (reference sequence). This CDR3 comprises 16 residues. In DNA, the CDR3 is TGTGCCTGGGCGGGTGTGTTGGGGACAGGGGATCTCGGGCAGTACTTC. This translates into CAWAGVLGTGDLGQYF.

The chain couples TRBV2 to TRBJ1-4, with D possibly being TRBD1 (5 bases). The CDR3 runs 17 residues. With 6 bases removed from V and 3 bases from J, the gap between germline ends came to 20 bases. Germline assignment: CDR1 SNHLY and CDR2 FYNNEI. This CDR3 reads CASRPGREIVPNEKLFF. CDR3 in DNA: TGTGCCAGCAGGCCGGGACGGGAGATCGTTCCTAATGAAAAACTGTTTTTT.

A few counts support this clone. The chain has TRBV4-1 and TRBJ2-1; the match to TRBD2 covers 8 bases. CDR1 and CDR2 from the germline V gene are MGHRA and YSYEKL. The CDR3 length is 18 residues. V lost 1 base and J lost 6; bases outside the gene matches: 14. The CDR3 nucleotides read TGCGCCAGCAGCCAAGCAGACTTGGGACTAGTTCTTGGCAATGAGCAGTTCTTC. It specifies CASSQADLGLVLGNEQFF.

The chain couples TRBV7-9 to TRBJ1-4, with D possibly being TRBD1 (5 bases). The CDR3 sequence is 15 residues long. Germline CDR1 and CDR2: SEHNR and FQNEAQ (reference sequence). The V end was cut by 3 bases, the J end by 6 bases, with 14 bases between. The CDR3 DNA reads TGTGCCAGCAGCTTGAATTGGGGCGGTGATGAAAAACTGTTTTTT. Residues: CASSLNWGGDEKLFF.

The CDR3 region is CASSYRDLGQPQHF. The CDR3 DNA sequence: TGTGCCAGCAGCTACAGGGACCTGGGACAGCCCCAGCATTTT. V usage is TRBV7-6 and J usage is TRBJ1-5; maybe TRBD1 (6 bases). Germline CDR1 is SGHVS and CDR2 is FNYEAQ. The CDR3 covers 14 residues. Trimming took off 4 bases at V and 7 bases at J, with 14 bases between the two ends.

The chain has TRBV5-6 and TRBJ2-3; possibly TRBD2 for D (6 bases). The V gene lost 0 bases and the J gene lost 2 bases, with 13 bases spanning the gap. The germline V gene has CDR1 SGHDT and CDR2 YYEEEE. The CDR3 is 16 residues long. The CDR3 DNA follows: TGTGCCAGCAGCTTGGATGTCGGGAGATTCACAGATACGCAGTATTTT. Translation: CASSLDVGRFTDTQYF.

This clone was detected many times. The chain's CDR3 is CASSAGLAGAYEQYF. The CDR3 DNA follows: TGTGCCAGCAGTGCAGGACTAGCGGGAGCCTACGAGCAGTACTTC. The chain combines TRBV6-1 with TRBJ2-7, with TRBD2 identical over 13 bases. The CDR3 covers 15 residues. Germline trimming cut 4 bases from V and 2 bases from J; bases unmatched to any gene: 2. Germline V gene data show CDR1 as MNHNS and CDR2 as SASEGT.

This clone was seen a few times. V gene TRBV7-3 combines with J gene TRBJ1-6; 7 positions match TRBD1. In germline, CDR1 is SGHTA, CDR2 FQGTGA. The V segment lost 8 bases and the J segment 7 bases; nucleotides outside the gene matches: 5. The CDR3 is 13 residues long. The CDR3 is CASGQGQNSPLHF. The CDR3 region has the DNA TGTGCCAGCGGTCAGGGACAGAATTCACCCCTCCACTTT.

The chain carries TRBV6-4 and TRBJ2-7; possible D gene TRBD2, 6 bases. CDR1 MRHNA and CDR2 SNTAGT come from the germline V gene. Trimming pared 6 bases from V and 3 bases from J, leaving 12 bases between. The CDR3 has 13 residues. The CDR3 protein is CASSRDLNYEQYF. In DNA form, the CDR3 reads TGTGCCAGCAGCCGGGACTTAAACTACGAGCAGTACTTC.

The V and J genes are TRBV15 and TRBJ2-7; 10 nucleotides line up with TRBD2. The V gene end was trimmed by 0 bases and the J gene end by 5 bases; junction bases not matched to a gene: 10. The length of the CDR3 is 17 residues. Germline CDR1 is LNHNV and CDR2 is YYDKDF (reference sequence). In DNA form, the CDR3 reads TGTGCCACCAGCAGAGATCTAGGGCTAGCGGGAGCCAACGAGCAGTACTTC. It yields the protein CATSRDLGLAGANEQYF.

The rearrangement uses TRBV18 and TRBJ2-7; possible D gene TRBD2, 5 bases. The CDR3 is 17 residues long. Trimming took off 1 base at V and 4 bases at J, with 20 bases between the two ends. Per germline, CDR1 KGHSH and CDR2 LQKENI. The CDR3 protein is CASSPLSEGWGSYEQYF. DNA for the CDR3: TGTGCCAGCTCACCACTCTCCGAGGGTTGGGGTTCATACGAGCAGTACTTC.

The rearrangement joins TRBV19 to TRBJ1-2, with 8 nucleotides matching TRBD1. Per the germline V gene, CDR1 is LNHDA and CDR2 is SQIVND (reference sequence). The CDR3 consists of 14 residues. J lost 8 bases, V lost 3 bases, and 8 bases had no gene match. CDR3 protein: CASSIYDRGSGYTF. CDR3 bases: TGTGCCAGTAGTATCTATGACAGGGGAAGCGGCTACACCTTC.

This rearrangement joins TRBV7-9 to TRBJ2-1; tentatively, D is TRBD2 (5 bases). The V and J ends lost 5 bases and 3 bases respectively, with 14 bases between them. The CDR3 runs to 15 residues. CDR1 and CDR2 from the germline V gene are SEHNR and FQNEAQ (reference sequence). The CDR3 sequence: CASSNPHGNYNEQFF. As DNA, the CDR3 is TGTGCCAGCAGCAACCCACACGGGAACTACAATGAGCAGTTCTTC.

On this clone itself: The junction shows a germline mismatch at one end, possibly a read error. The chain is built from TRBV14 and TRBJ1-1, with TRBD1 matching 10 bases. CDR3 length: 16 amino acids. Germline V gene sequence: CDR1 SGHDN, CDR2 FVKESK. This CDR3 is CASSPTLTGTGDDADF. CDR3 sequence (DNA): TGTGCCAGCAGCCCAACCTTGACCGGGACAGGGGACGACGCCGACTTT.

V usage is TRBV7-2 and J usage is TRBJ1-2; D call uncertain. CDR1 and CDR2 from the germline V gene are SGHTA and FQGNSA. V was cut by 1 base and J by 3 bases, with 6 bases left in between. This CDR3 is built from 13 residues. CDR3 protein: CASSLVPDYGYTF. The DNA for the CDR3 is TGTGCCAGCAGCTTAGTTCCGGACTATGGCTACACCTTC. Complete variable domain (other parts from reference TRBV7-2 and TRBJ1-2): GAGVSQSPSNKVTEKGKDVELRCDPISGHTALYWYRQSLGQGLEFLIYFQGNSAPDKSGLPSDRFSAERTGGSVSTLTIQRTQQEDSAVYLCASSLVPDYGYTFGSGTRLTVV.